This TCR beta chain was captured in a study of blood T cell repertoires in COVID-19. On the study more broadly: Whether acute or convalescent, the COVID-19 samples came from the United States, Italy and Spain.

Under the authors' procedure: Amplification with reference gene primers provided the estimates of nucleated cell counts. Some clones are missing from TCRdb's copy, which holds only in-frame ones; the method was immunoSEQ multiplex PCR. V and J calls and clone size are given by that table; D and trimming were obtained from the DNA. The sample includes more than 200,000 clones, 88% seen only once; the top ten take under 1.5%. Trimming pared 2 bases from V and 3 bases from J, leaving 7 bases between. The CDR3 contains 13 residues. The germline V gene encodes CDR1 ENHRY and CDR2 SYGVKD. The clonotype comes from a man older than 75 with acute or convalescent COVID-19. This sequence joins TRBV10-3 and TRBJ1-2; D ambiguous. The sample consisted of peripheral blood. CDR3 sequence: CAISEASDYGYTF. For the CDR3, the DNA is TGTGCCATCAGTGAGGCGTCCGACTATGGCTACACCTTC.